A single sample is the source of the 32 T cell receptor beta chains below, sequenced in a study of blood T cell repertoires in COVID-19. Data came from immunoSEQ multiplex PCR; TCRdb stores just in-frame clones and leaves some out. The repertoire holds around 99,000 clones, with less than 85% as singletons. The material sequenced was peripheral blood. The receptors were sampled from a human donor in a cohort sampled during active or convalescent COVID-19.

V gene TRBV5-4 combines with J gene TRBJ2-7; tentative D call: TRBD2 (6 bases). V lost 2 bases and J 3 bases, leaving 15 bases between the germline ends. Germline V CDR1 and CDR2: SGHNT, YYREEE (reference sequence). The CDR3 extends over 15 amino acids. The CDR3, as DNA: TGTGCCAGCAGCTTTATCGGGGGACTCTTCTACGAGCAGTACTTC. Encoded protein: CASSFIGGLFYEQYF.

V gene TRBV2 combines with J gene TRBJ1-2; D might be TRBD1 (5 bases). CDR1 and CDR2 (germline): SNHLY, FYNNEI. This CDR3 contains 13 residues. Trimming removed 2 bases from V and 8 bases from J, with 12 bases in between. DNA for the CDR3: TGTGCCAGCAGTGAAAGGGGCCCGGCCGGCTACACCTTC. This translates into CASSERGPAGYTF.

CDR3 in amino acids: CASSPTPGTGHDSSYNEQFF. DNA for the CDR3: TGTGCCAGCAGCCCAACCCCAGGGACAGGCCACGATAGCTCCTACAATGAGCAGTTCTTC. The chain is built from TRBV9 and TRBJ2-1; 8 positions match TRBD1. Germline-derived CDR1 and CDR2 are SGDLS and YYNGEE. V lost 4 bases to trimming and J lost 0 bases; unmatched junction nucleotides: 18. The CDR3 is 20 residues long. The full variable domain, with the rest looked up from reference TRBV9 and TRBJ2-1, is DSGVTQTPKHLITATGQRVTLRCSPRSGDLSVYWYQQSLDQGLQFLIQYYNGEERAKGNILERFSAQQFPDLHSELNLSSLELGDSALYFCASSPTPGTGHDSSYNEQFFGPGTRLTVL.

This chain uses TRBV27 with TRBJ1-6, with a possible D match to TRBD1 (6 bases). From germline, CDR1 is MNHEY and CDR2 SMNVEV (reference sequence). This CDR3 has 17 amino acids. V was shortened by 6 bases and J by 7 bases, with 22 bases between the two germline ends. The CDR3 region has the DNA TGTGCCAGCAGCCGACGGATAGGGGGTAAAAAAAATTCACCCCTCCACTTT. It yields the protein CASSRRIGGKKNSPLHF.

The chain is built from TRBV15 and TRBJ2-1; 10 bases match TRBD2. After removal of 3 bases from V and 6 bases from J, the junction contained 11 bases not matched to a gene. The length of the CDR3 is 17 residues. Germline V gene data show CDR1 as LNHNV and CDR2 as YYDKDF (reference sequence). The CDR3 DNA sequence: TGTGCCACCAGCAGGCGGGGAATAGCGGGGGGTTCCAATGAGCAGTTCTTC. Amino acids: CATSRRGIAGGSNEQFF.

The chain links TRBV7-9 to TRBJ1-5; D gene ambiguous. V lost 4 bases and J lost 12, with 19 bases in between. This CDR3 contains 14 residues. Germline loops: CDR1 SEHNR, CDR2 FQNEAQ (reference sequence). The CDR3: CASSSRADSWLQHF. CDR3 in DNA: TGTGCCAGCAGCTCGCGGGCAGACTCGTGGCTCCAGCATTTT.

There are a few counts of this clone. This chain uses TRBV4-1 with TRBJ1-5; 7 positions agree with TRBD1. Looked up from germline, CDR1 is MGHRA and CDR2 is YSYEKL. Trimming took 4 bases from V and 3 from J; bases not matched to a gene: 6. The CDR3 loop spans 15 amino acids. The CDR3 nucleotides read TGCGCCAGCAGCCCCCGGACAGGCGACAATCAGCCCCAGCATTTT. Its translation: CASSPRTGDNQPQHF.

The chain has TRBV28 and TRBJ1-3; D is undetermined. The CDR3 runs to 16 residues. The germline gives CDR1 MDHEN, CDR2 SYDVKM. V gave up 2 bases and J gave up 4 bases, with 15 bases separating them. The CDR3 sequence: CASSLGWRDGGNTIYF. The DNA for the CDR3 is TGTGCCAGCAGTTTAGGGTGGAGGGATGGGGGAAACACCATATATTTT.

The chain employs TRBV6-5 and TRBJ1-2, with 9 bases that match TRBD1. The CDR3 totals 13 residues. The ends lost 6 bases at V and 4 bases at J; junction bases unmatched: 3. CDR1 MNHEY and CDR2 SVGAGI come from the germline V gene. The CDR3 DNA follows: TGTGCCAGCAGGAAGGGACAGGGCTATGGCTACACCTTC. Its translation: CASRKGQGYGYTF.

This clone was seen a handful of times. The chain uses TRBV28 and TRBJ2-2, with D possibly TRBD2 on 6 matching bases. V was trimmed by 6 bases and J by 4 bases, leaving 18 bases between them. CDR3 length: 16 amino acids. Germline CDR1 MDHEN, CDR2 SYDVKM. The DNA of the CDR3 is TGTGCCAGCAGCGACCACAGACTAGGGGCCACCGGGGAGCTGTTTTTT. Translated: CASSDHRLGATGELFF. Looking up the rest from reference TRBV28 and TRBJ2-2 gives the full variable domain: DVKVTQSSRYLVKRTGEKVFLECVQDMDHENMFWYRQDPGLGLRLIYFSYDVKMKEKGDIPEGYSVSREKKERFSLILESASTNQTSMYLCASSDHRLGATGELFFGEGSRLTVL.

V is TRBV13 and J is TRBJ2-6; possibly TRBD2 for D (6 bases). V gave up 2 bases and J gave up 5 bases, with 7 bases separating them. The CDR3 has 14 residues. Germline values: CDR1 PRHDT, CDR2 FYEKMQ (reference sequence). In nucleotides, the CDR3 is TGTGCCAGCAGCTTAAGGGACTGGGCCAACGTCCTGACTTTC. Encoded protein: CASSLRDWANVLTF.

The V gene is TRBV28, the J gene TRBJ1-2; TRBD1 matches at 7 bases. Germline assignment: CDR1 MDHEN and CDR2 SYDVKM. The trim removed 6 bases at V and 6 bases at J, leaving 4 bases unmatched. The CDR3 sequence is 12 residues long. Here the CDR3 DNA reads TGTGCCAGCAGGAAACAGGGGCATGGCTACACCTTC. Protein sequence: CASRKQGHGYTF.

The chain combines TRBV10-3 with TRBJ1-5; tentatively, D is TRBD1 (5 bases). V was cut by 4 bases and J by 3 bases, with 10 bases left in between. Germline assignment: CDR1 ENHRY and CDR2 SYGVKD. This CDR3 is built from 14 residues. The CDR3 loop reads CAISAGGNNQPQHF. CDR3 DNA: TGTGCCATCAGTGCCGGGGGTAACAATCAGCCCCAGCATTTT.

This chain uses TRBV29-1 with TRBJ1-6; possibly TRBD1 for D (5 bases). Germline CDR1 SQVTM, CDR2 ANQGSEA. The CDR3 is 13 residues long. The V and J ends lost 4 bases and 9 bases respectively, with 13 bases between them. DNA of the CDR3: TGCAGCGTTGCCGTTGACAGCTTTTCACCCCTCCACTTT. This translates into CSVAVDSFSPLHF. Full variable domain (remainder filled in from reference TRBV29-1 and TRBJ1-6): SAVISQKPSRDICQRGTSLTIQCQVDSQVTMMFWYRQQPGQSLTLIATANQGSEATYESGFVIDKFPISRPNLTFSTLTVSNMSPEDSSIYLCSVAVDSFSPLHFGNGTRLTVT.

The genes are TRBV6-1 and TRBJ2-2; D might be TRBD2 (5 bases). The CDR3 has 15 amino acids. The germline V and J ends were trimmed by 6 bases and 2 bases, with 13 bases remaining between them. Germline CDR1 is MNHNS and CDR2 is SASEGT. CDR3 sequence: CASRTRGFNTGELFF. DNA for the CDR3: TGTGCCAGCAGAACCAGAGGGTTTAACACCGGGGAGCTGTTTTTT.

J is TRBJ2-5 and V is TRBV19; TRBD1 matches at 7 bases. V gave up 1 base and J gave up 7 bases; unmatched junction bases: 6. This CDR3 has 14 residues. Germline CDR1 and CDR2: LNHDA and SQIVND (reference sequence). The CDR3 DNA is TGTGCCAGTAGTATAGGAGGCCGACAGGGGACCCAGTACTTC. Translation: CASSIGGRQGTQYF.

The rearrangement joins TRBV15 to TRBJ1-2; no reliable D call. V was shortened by 3 bases and J by 5 bases, with 10 bases between the two germline ends. CDR3 size: 13 residues. The germline gives CDR1 LNHNV, CDR2 YYDKDF (reference sequence). The CDR3 nucleotides are TGTGCCACCAGCAGGATCGGAGGGTATGGCTACACCTTC. Translation gives CATSRIGGYGYTF.

This clone showed up just a few times. Within the sample, other DNA sequences also encode this same CDR3. The chain combines TRBV20-1 with TRBJ2-3; 11 bases line up with TRBD2. The germline V gene encodes CDR1 DFQATT and CDR2 SNEGSKA (reference sequence). Trimming at V came to 3 bases and at J to 6 bases, leaving 2 bases not matched to a gene. This CDR3 contains 13 residues. DNA for the CDR3: TGCAGTGCTAGTAGCGGGGGGGCGGATACGCAGTATTTT. Its protein is CSASSGGADTQYF.

This clone was observed once. V is TRBV28 and J is TRBJ2-7; perhaps TRBD2 as D (6 bases). The germline CDR1 and CDR2 sequences are MDHEN and SYDVKM. Trimming pared 5 bases from V and 3 bases from J, leaving 17 bases between. The CDR3 has 15 residues. The CDR3 bases are TGTGCCAGCAGTCCCAGGTGGGGACTTCTCTACGAGCAGTACTTC. Its protein product is CASSPRWGLLYEQYF.

This clone was picked up one time. This chain joins TRBV27 and TRBJ1-1; D is unresolved. CDR3 length: 13 residues. V dropped 5 bases and J dropped 0 bases, with 7 bases sitting between them. CDR1 MNHEY and CDR2 SMNVEV come from the germline V gene (reference sequence). DNA for the CDR3: TGTGCCAGCAGTGGCAGGCTGAACACTGAAGCTTTCTTT. Translation: CASSGRLNTEAFF.

The chain uses TRBV11-2 and TRBJ1-5; the D gene is possibly TRBD1 (5 bases). The CDR3 is 15 amino acids. V lost 3 bases, J lost 2 bases, and 11 bases lay in between. Germline V gene sequence: CDR1 SGHAT, CDR2 FQNNGV. CDR3: CASSFGGGGNQPQHF. The DNA for the CDR3 is TGTGCCAGCAGCTTTGGGGGGGGTGGCAATCAGCCCCAGCATTTT.

The chain joins TRBV5-6 to TRBJ2-1; D call uncertain. Deletions cut 1 base from V and 5 bases from J, with 13 bases between. This CDR3 has 15 amino acids. Germline CDR1 reads SGHDT; CDR2 reads YYEEEE. The chain's CDR3 is CASSLLFISDNEQFF. The CDR3, as DNA: TGTGCCAGCAGCTTGTTATTCATTTCGGACAATGAGCAGTTCTTC.

The V and J genes are TRBV9 and TRBJ2-1; D may be TRBD2 (5 bases). CDR1 SGDLS and CDR2 YYNGEE come from the germline V gene. V shed 3 bases and J shed 7 bases, with 11 bases lying between them. The CDR3 spans 13 residues. CDR3 loop: CASSGAGENEQFF. The CDR3, as DNA: TGTGCCAGCAGCGGCGCTGGGGAGAATGAGCAGTTCTTC.

The chain combines TRBV7-7 with TRBJ2-5; 8 bases line up with TRBD1. V shed 5 bases, J shed 5 bases, and the junction held 10 bases outside the gene matches. Germline CDR1 SSHAT, CDR2 FNYEAQ (reference sequence). The CDR3 length is 15 residues. The CDR3 DNA reads TGTGCCAGCAGCCAGGGGGCGTCGGATTGGGAGACCCAGTACTTC. It yields the protein CASSQGASDWETQYF.

The chain has TRBV18 and TRBJ1-5; no reliable D call. Trimming stripped 3 bases from V and 5 bases from J, with 14 bases between. The CDR3 sequence is 15 residues long. CDR1 and CDR2 from the germline V gene are KGHSH and LQKENI. CDR3 loop: CASSPPAGGDQPQHF. The CDR3, as DNA: TGTGCCAGCTCACCGCCCGCTGGAGGCGATCAGCCCCAGCATTTT.

The chain recombines TRBV4-2 with TRBJ2-3, with 14 bases fitting TRBD2. The V gene end was trimmed by 3 bases and the J gene end by 7 bases; junction bases not matched to a gene: 9. The CDR3 totals 17 residues. Germline values: CDR1 LGHNA, CDR2 YNFKEQ. CDR3 sequence reads: CASSQQTSGGVMHTQYF. In nucleotides, the CDR3 is TGTGCCAGCAGCCAGCAGACTAGCGGGGGGGTCATGCATACGCAGTATTTT.

The chain's CDR3 is CASSSRVAGDSYEQYF. CDR3 nucleotide sequence: TGTGCCAGCAGCTCCCGGGTAGCGGGGGACTCCTACGAGCAGTACTTC. This rearrangement joins TRBV7-9 to TRBJ2-7; 9 positions agree with TRBD2. The CDR3 contains 16 residues. Germline CDR1 reads SEHNR; CDR2 reads FQNEAQ (reference sequence). The ends lost 4 bases at V and 0 bases at J; junction bases unmatched: 7.

Here the CDR3 DNA reads TGTGCCAGCAGCTTGGATCCGCGGTGGGCGGGTTTTGGAAACACCATATATTTT. This gives the protein CASSLDPRWAGFGNTIYF. This chain uses TRBV5-6 with TRBJ1-3; D is uncertain. The V gene lost 0 bases and the J gene lost 3 bases, with 19 bases spanning the gap. The CDR3 length is 18 residues. CDR1 SGHDT and CDR2 YYEEEE come from the germline V gene. The variable domain in full, with the rest retrieved from reference TRBV5-6 and TRBJ1-3, is DAGVTQSPTHLIKTRGQQVTLRCSPKSGHDTVSWYQQALGQGPQFIFQYYEEEERQRGNFPDRFSGHQFPNYSSELNVNALLLGDSALYLCASSLDPRWAGFGNTIYFGEGSWLTVV.

This chain joins TRBV7-2 and TRBJ1-2; 7 bases match TRBD1. V was pared by 6 bases and J by 0 bases, with 4 bases of the junction left unmatched. The CDR3 loop spans 14 amino acids. Germline V gene lookup returns CDR1 SGHTA and CDR2 FQGNSA. This CDR3 is CASRPGTANYGYTF. CDR3 coding DNA: TGTGCCAGCAGACCCGGGACAGCTAACTATGGCTACACCTTC.

Here the CDR3 DNA reads TGTGCCGCACGGGGGGTGGGATTCACCGGGGAGCTGTTTTTT. It is translated as CAARGVGFTGELFF. The chain links TRBV19 to TRBJ2-2; 7 bases match TRBD2. This CDR3 has 14 amino acids. Germline values: CDR1 LNHDA, CDR2 SQIVND (reference sequence). With 11 bases clipped from V and 4 bases from J, the junction kept 10 bases outside the gene matches.

The chain employs TRBV19 and TRBJ2-5; D is possibly TRBD1 (5 bases). The germline gives CDR1 LNHDA, CDR2 SQIVND (reference sequence). The CDR3 length is 15 residues. V lost 4 bases and J 4 bases, leaving 16 bases between the germline ends. The CDR3 reads CASSNPFRQTETQYF. For the CDR3, the DNA is TGTGCCAGTAGTAACCCTTTTCGACAGACAGAGACCCAGTACTTC.

The genes are TRBV29-1 and TRBJ2-5; 8 nucleotides agree with TRBD2. V lost 6 bases to trimming and J lost 5 bases; unmatched junction nucleotides: 8. The CDR3 spans 13 residues. Germline V CDR1 and CDR2: SQVTM, ANQGSEA. The CDR3 loop reads CSVSTGGGETQYF. CDR3 nucleotides: TGCAGCGTCTCAACGGGAGGGGGGGAGACCCAGTACTTC.